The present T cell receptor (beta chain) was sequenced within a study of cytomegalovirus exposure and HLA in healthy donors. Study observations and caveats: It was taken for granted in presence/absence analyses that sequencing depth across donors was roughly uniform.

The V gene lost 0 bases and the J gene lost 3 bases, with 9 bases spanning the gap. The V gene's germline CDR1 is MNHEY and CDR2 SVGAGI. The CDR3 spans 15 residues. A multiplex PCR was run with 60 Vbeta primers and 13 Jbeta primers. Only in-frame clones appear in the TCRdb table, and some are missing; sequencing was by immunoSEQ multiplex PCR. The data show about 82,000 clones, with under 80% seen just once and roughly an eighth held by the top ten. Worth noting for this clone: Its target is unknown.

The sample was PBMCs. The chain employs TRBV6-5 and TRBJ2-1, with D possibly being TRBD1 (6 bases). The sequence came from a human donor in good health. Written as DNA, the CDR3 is TGTGCCAGCAGTTACTCGACAGGCCTCTACAATGAGCAGTTCTTC. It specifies CASSYSTGLYNEQFF.